The T cell receptor (beta chain) under discussion was sequenced for a study of vaccination effects on CD4 cells after COVID-19. The wider study: Either the BNT162b2 or mRNA-1273 vaccine was given to participants in two doses. Sample collection from a couple of convalescent patients occurred 16 days and one week before vaccination. Points from the study as a whole: Few convalescent patients, and no early post-infection timepoints, were available to the study.

V lost 3 bases and J 1 base, leaving 7 bases between the germline ends. The germline CDR1 and CDR2 sequences are GTSNPN and SVGIG (reference sequence). CDR3 length: 13 amino acids. The ViraFEST assay expanded antigen-specific CD4+ T cells with viral peptide pools before sequencing. Culturing for roughly 10 days preceded CD4+ T cell isolation. This individual contracted SARS-CoV-2 between March and December 2020, as verified by PCR. For each well, 1.5 million to 2 million PBMC were cultured with 10 IU/ml IL-2 and about 9.9 ug/ml peptides. Libraries were prepared by immunoSEQ multiplex PCR; TCRdb keeps only in-frame clonotypes and omits some of them. The sample lists tens of thousands of clones; 77% were seen once. This clone was seen a handful of times. Its specificity is unknown.

This receptor was identified in a human donor who had a prior SARS-CoV-2 infection. The rearrangement links TRBV30 to TRBJ1-5; unclear D gene. The starting material was CD4+ T cells from PBMCs cultured with HCoV-NL63 spike peptides, obtained before COVID-19 vaccination. The DNA of the CDR3 is TGTGCCTGGAGCTTCCCAAGCAATCAGCCCCAGCATTTT. Its translation is CAWSFPSNQPQHF.